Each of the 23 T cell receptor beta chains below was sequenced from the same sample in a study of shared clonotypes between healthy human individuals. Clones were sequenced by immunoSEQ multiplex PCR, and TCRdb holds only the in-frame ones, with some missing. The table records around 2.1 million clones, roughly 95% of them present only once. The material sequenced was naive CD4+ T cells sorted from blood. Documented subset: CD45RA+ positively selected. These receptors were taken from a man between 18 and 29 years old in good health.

CDR3 DNA: TGTGCCAGCAGCTTAAAAGGGACTGAAGAGACCCAGTACTTC. Protein product: CASSLKGTEETQYF. V usage is TRBV7-9 and J usage is TRBJ2-5, with D perhaps matching TRBD2 (6 bases). Germline V gives CDR1 SEHNR, CDR2 FQNEAQ (reference sequence). The CDR3 is 14 amino acids. Trimming took off 2 bases at V and 3 bases at J, with 10 bases between the two ends.

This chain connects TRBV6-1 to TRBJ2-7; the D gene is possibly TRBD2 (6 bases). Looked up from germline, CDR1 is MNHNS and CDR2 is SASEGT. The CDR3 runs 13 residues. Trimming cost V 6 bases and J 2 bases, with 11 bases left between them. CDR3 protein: CASRRGYPYEQYF. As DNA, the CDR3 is TGTGCCAGCAGGCGGGGATATCCCTACGAGCAGTACTTC.

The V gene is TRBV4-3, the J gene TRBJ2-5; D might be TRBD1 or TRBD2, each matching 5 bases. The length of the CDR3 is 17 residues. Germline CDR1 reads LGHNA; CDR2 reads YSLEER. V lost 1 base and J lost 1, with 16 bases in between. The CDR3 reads CASSQGVRDASQETQYF. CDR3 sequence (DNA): TGCGCCAGCAGCCAAGGGGTCCGGGACGCGAGCCAAGAGACCCAGTACTTC.

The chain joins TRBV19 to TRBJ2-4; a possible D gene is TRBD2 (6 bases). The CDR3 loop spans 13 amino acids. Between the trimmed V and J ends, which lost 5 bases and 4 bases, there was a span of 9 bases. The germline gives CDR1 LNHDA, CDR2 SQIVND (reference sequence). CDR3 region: CASSFSGKNIQYF. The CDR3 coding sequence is TGTGCCAGTAGTTTTAGCGGAAAAAACATTCAGTACTTC.

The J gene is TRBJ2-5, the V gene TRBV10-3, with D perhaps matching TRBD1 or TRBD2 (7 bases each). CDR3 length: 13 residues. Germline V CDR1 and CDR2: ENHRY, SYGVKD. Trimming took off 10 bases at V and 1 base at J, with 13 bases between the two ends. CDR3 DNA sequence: TGTGCCACCAGGGGGAGGGTCCAAGAGACCCAGTACTTC. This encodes CATRGRVQETQYF.

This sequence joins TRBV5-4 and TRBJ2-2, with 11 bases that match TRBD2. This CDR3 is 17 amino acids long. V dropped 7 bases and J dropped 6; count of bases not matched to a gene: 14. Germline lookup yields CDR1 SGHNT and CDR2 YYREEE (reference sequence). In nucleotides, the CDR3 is TGTGCCAGCTCGGGACGGTCTAGCGGGAGGAGTCCCGGGGAGCTGTTTTTT. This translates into CASSGRSSGRSPGELFF.

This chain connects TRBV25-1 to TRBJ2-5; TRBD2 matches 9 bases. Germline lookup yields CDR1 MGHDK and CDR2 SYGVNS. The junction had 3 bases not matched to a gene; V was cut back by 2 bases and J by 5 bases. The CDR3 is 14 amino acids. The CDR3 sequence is CASSEGTSGETQYF. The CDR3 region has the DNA TGTGCCAGCAGTGAAGGAACTAGCGGGGAGACCCAGTACTTC.

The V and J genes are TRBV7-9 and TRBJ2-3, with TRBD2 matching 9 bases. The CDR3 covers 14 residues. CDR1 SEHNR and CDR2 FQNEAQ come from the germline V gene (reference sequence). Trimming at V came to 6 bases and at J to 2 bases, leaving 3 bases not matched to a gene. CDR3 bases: TGTGCCAGCAGGACTAGCGGATACACAGATACGCAGTATTTT. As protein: CASRTSGYTDTQYF. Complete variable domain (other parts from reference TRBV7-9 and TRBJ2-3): DTGVSQNPRHKITKRGQNVTFRCDPISEHNRLYWYRQTLGQGPEFLTYFQNEAQLEKSRLLSDRFSAERPKGSFSTLEIQRTEQGDSAMYLCASRTSGYTDTQYFGPGTRLTVL.

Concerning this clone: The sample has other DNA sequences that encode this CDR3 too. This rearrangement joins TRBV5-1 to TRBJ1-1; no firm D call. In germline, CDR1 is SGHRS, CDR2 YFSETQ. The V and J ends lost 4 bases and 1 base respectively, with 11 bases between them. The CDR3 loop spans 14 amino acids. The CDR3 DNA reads TGCGCCAGCAGCACCCGGACGGGGAACACTGAAGCTTTCTTT. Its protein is CASSTRTGNTEAFF.

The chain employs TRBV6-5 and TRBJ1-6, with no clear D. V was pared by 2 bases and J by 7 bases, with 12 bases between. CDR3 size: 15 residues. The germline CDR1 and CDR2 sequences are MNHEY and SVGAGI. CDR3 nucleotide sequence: TGTGCCAGCAGTTACAATGGGCCAAGAAATTCACCCCTCCACTTT. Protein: CASSYNGPRNSPLHF.

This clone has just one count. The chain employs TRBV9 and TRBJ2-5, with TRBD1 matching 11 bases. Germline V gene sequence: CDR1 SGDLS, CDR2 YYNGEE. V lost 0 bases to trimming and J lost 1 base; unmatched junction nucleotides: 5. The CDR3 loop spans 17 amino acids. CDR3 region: CASSVAPGQGAQETQYF. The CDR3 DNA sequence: TGTGCCAGCAGCGTAGCCCCCGGACAGGGGGCCCAAGAGACCCAGTACTTC. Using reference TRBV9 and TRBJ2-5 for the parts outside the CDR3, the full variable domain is DSGVTQTPKHLITATGQRVTLRCSPRSGDLSVYWYQQSLDQGLQFLIQYYNGEERAKGNILERFSAQQFPDLHSELNLSSLELGDSALYFCASSVAPGQGAQETQYFGPGTRLLVL.

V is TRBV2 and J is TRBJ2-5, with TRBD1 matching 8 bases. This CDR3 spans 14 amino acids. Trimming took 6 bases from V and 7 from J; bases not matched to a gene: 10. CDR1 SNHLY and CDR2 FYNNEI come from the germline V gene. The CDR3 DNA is TGTGCCAGCAGCGTAGGACAGGGCTTTGGGACCCAGTACTTC. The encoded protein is CASSVGQGFGTQYF.

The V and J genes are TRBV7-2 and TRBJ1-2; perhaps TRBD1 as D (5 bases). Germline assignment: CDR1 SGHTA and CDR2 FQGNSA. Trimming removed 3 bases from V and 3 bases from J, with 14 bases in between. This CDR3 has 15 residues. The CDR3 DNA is TGTGCCAGCAGCTTGGGACTTTTACAGGACTATGGCTACACCTTC. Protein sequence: CASSLGLLQDYGYTF.

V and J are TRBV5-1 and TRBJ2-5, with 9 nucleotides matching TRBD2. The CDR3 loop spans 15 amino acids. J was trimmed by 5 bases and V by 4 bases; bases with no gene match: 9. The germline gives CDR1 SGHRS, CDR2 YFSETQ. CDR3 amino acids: CASSPRTSDGETQYF. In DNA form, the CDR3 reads TGCGCCAGCAGCCCCCGGACTAGCGATGGGGAGACCCAGTACTTC. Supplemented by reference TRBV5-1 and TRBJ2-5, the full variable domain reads KAGVTQTPRYLIKTRGQQVTLSCSPISGHRSVSWYQQTPGQGLQFLFEYFSETQRNKGNFPGRFSGRQFSNSRSEMNVSTLELGDSALYLCASSPRTSDGETQYFGPGTRLLVL.

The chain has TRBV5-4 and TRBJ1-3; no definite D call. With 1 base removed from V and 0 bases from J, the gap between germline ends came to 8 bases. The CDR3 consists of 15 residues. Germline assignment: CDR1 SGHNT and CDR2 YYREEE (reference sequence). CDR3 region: CASSLQTRSGNTIYF. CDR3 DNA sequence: TGTGCCAGCAGCTTGCAGACCCGCTCTGGAAACACCATATATTTT. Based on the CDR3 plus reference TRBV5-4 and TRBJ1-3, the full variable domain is ETGVTQSPTHLIKTRGQQVTLRCSSQSGHNTVSWYQQALGQGPQFIFQYYREEENGRGNFPPRFSGLQFPNYSSELNVNALELDDSALYLCASSLQTRSGNTIYFGEGSWLTVV.

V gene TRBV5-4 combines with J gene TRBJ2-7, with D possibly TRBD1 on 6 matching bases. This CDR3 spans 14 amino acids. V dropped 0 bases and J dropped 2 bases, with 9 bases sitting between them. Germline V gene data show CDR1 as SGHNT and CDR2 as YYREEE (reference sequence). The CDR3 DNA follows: TGTGCCAGCAGCTTGGAAGGGGGTCCCTACGAGCAGTACTTC. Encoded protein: CASSLEGGPYEQYF.

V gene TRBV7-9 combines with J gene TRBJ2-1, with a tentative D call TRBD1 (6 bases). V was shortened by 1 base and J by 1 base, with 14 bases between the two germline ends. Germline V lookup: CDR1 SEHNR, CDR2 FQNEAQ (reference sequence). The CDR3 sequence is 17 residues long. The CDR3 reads CASSLGNRVLSYNEQFF. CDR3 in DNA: TGTGCCAGCAGCTTAGGTAACAGGGTATTATCCTACAATGAGCAGTTCTTC.

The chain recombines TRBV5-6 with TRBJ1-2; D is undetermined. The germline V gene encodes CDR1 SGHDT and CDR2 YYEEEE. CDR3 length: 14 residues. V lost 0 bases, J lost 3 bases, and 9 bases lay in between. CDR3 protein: CASSLDTRHYGYTF. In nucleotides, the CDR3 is TGTGCCAGCAGCTTGGATACACGGCACTATGGCTACACCTTC.

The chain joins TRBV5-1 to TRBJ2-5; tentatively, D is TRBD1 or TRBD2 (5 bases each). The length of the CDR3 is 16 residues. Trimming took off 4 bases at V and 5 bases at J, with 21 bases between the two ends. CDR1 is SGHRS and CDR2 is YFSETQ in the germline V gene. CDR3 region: CASSPTPGTTGETQYF. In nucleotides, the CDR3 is TGCGCCAGCAGCCCGACCCCCGGGACCACCGGGGAGACCCAGTACTTC. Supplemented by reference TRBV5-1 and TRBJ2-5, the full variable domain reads KAGVTQTPRYLIKTRGQQVTLSCSPISGHRSVSWYQQTPGQGLQFLFEYFSETQRNKGNFPGRFSGRQFSNSRSEMNVSTLELGDSALYLCASSPTPGTTGETQYFGPGTRLLVL.

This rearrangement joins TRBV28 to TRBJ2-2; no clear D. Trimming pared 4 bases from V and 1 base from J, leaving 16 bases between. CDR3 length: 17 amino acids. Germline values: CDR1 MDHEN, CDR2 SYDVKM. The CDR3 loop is CASSSPLGRKNTGELFF. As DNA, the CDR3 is TGTGCCAGCAGTTCCCCGCTGGGCCGAAAGAACACCGGGGAGCTGTTTTTT.

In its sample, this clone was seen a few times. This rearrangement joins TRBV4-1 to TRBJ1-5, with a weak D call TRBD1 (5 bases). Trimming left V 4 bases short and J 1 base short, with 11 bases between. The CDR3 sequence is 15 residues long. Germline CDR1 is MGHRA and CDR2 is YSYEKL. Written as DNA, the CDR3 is TGCGCCAGCAGCCTACAGGCTGGGAGCAATCAGCCCCAGCATTTT. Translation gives CASSLQAGSNQPQHF.

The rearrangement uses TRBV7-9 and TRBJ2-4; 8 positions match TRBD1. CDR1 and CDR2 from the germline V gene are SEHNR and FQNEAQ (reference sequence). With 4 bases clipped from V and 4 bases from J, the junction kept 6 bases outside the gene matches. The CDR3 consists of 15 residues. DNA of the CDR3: TGTGCCAGCAGCTCTAGCCGGGACAGGAAAAACATTCAGTACTTC. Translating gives CASSSSRDRKNIQYF.

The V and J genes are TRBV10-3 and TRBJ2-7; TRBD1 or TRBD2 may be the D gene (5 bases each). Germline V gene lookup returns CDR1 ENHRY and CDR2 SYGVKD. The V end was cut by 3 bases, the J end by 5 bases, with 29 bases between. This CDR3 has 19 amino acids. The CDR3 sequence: CAISDTPGRIALVVNEQYF. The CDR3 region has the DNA TGTGCCATCAGTGATACGCCGGGACGAATTGCCTTGGTGGTCAACGAGCAGTACTTC.